One sample yielded the 21 T cell receptor beta chains listed below, sequenced in a study of T cell responses to AZD1222 COVID-19 vaccine. Generated by immunoSEQ multiplex PCR, the TCRdb table keeps only in-frame clones and is missing some. The sample lists about 110,000 clones; roughly 89% were seen once. This material consisted of peripheral blood, taken 28 days after the second AZD1222 dose. The source is an adult who received the AZD1222 COVID-19 vaccine.

The V call is TRBV5-4, the J call TRBJ1-2, with D tentatively TRBD1 (5 bases). Germline-derived CDR1 and CDR2 are SGHNT and YYREEE (reference sequence). This CDR3 is 14 amino acids long. The germline V and J ends were trimmed by 2 bases and 4 bases, with 12 bases remaining between them. As DNA, the CDR3 is TGTGCCAGCAGCTTACGACAGCTACCCTATGGCTACACCTTC. This encodes CASSLRQLPYGYTF.

The chain employs TRBV12-3 or TRBV12-4 and TRBJ2-3; 10 bases match TRBD2. V shed 6 bases and J 13 bases; nucleotides not matched to a gene: 7. The CDR3 is made up of 12 amino acids. CDR3 loop: CASSLPSGREYF. The CDR3 coding sequence is TGTGCCAGCAGCCTTCCTAGCGGGAGAGAGTATTTT.

This clone was counted a single time. The chain recombines TRBV6-2 or TRBV6-3 with TRBJ1-5, with D tentatively TRBD1 (6 bases). This CDR3 is 14 amino acids long. Trimming cost V 0 bases and J 4 bases, with 7 bases left between them. Germline V gene data show CDR1 as MNHEY and CDR2 as SVGEGT. The CDR3 spells CASSYSRGNQPQHF. As DNA, the CDR3 is TGTGCCAGCAGTTACTCGAGGGGGAATCAGCCCCAGCATTTT.

This chain joins TRBV6-5 and TRBJ1-1; 7 nucleotides line up with TRBD1. Looked up from germline, CDR1 is MNHEY and CDR2 is SVGAGI. The junction had 5 bases not matched to a gene; V was cut back by 0 bases and J by 4 bases. The CDR3 is 15 residues long. The CDR3 protein is CASSYSNRGATEAFF. DNA of the CDR3: TGTGCCAGCAGTTACTCCAACAGGGGAGCCACTGAAGCTTTCTTT.

The V gene is TRBV7-2, the J gene TRBJ1-1, with D possibly matching TRBD1 (6 bases). Germline CDR1 is SGHTA and CDR2 is FQGNSA. Trimming cost V 4 bases and J 0 bases, with 15 bases left between them. The CDR3 has 16 amino acids. This CDR3 is CASSYRDMGLNTEAFF. The CDR3 DNA is TGTGCCAGCAGCTACCGGGACATGGGATTGAACACTGAAGCTTTCTTT.

CDR3 residues: CASIPGEGVLYNEQFF. The CDR3 DNA reads as TGTGCCAGCATCCCCGGCGAGGGTGTTCTATACAATGAGCAGTTCTTC. The chain joins TRBV11-2 to TRBJ2-1, with D possibly TRBD2 on 5 matching bases. Trimming cost V 7 bases and J 4 bases, with 20 bases left between them. CDR1 and CDR2 from the germline V gene are SGHAT and FQNNGV. This CDR3 is built from 16 residues.

CDR3: CASSLLTGDQPQHF. DNA of the CDR3: TGTGCCAGCAGTTTATTGACAGGGGATCAGCCCCAGCATTTT. This chain connects TRBV28 to TRBJ1-5, with 8 bases fitting TRBD1. V dropped 1 base and J dropped 5; count of bases not matched to a gene: 1. Germline assignment: CDR1 MDHEN and CDR2 SYDVKM. The CDR3 sequence is 14 residues long.

This chain links TRBV7-3 with TRBJ2-1, with TRBD2 matching over 10 bases. Germline CDR1 SGHTA, CDR2 FQGTGA. V lost 9 bases, J lost 7 bases, and 24 bases stayed unmatched. This CDR3 has 19 amino acids. CDR3: CASSPLPLSGRAEDNEQFF. The CDR3 DNA reads as TGTGCCAGTTCTCCTCTCCCCCTCAGCGGGAGGGCCGAGGATAATGAGCAGTTCTTC.

The V gene is TRBV28, the J gene TRBJ2-7, with TRBD1 matching 7 bases. The CDR3 totals 15 residues. Trimming took 2 bases from V and 3 from J; bases not matched to a gene: 7. Germline V lookup: CDR1 MDHEN, CDR2 SYDVKM. CDR3 sequence (DNA): TGTGCCAGCAGTTTACCAGGGGGAATAAACTACGAGCAGTACTTC. Its protein product is CASSLPGGINYEQYF.

J is TRBJ2-3 and V is TRBV2; 12 nucleotides line up with TRBD2. The CDR3 length is 17 residues. From germline, CDR1 is SNHLY and CDR2 FYNNEI. Trimming cost V 1 base and J 2 bases; bases outside gene matches: 4. CDR3 in amino acids: CASSEVGLAGTTDTQYF. The CDR3 region has the DNA TGTGCCAGCAGTGAAGTAGGACTAGCGGGAACCACAGATACGCAGTATTTT.

The chain carries TRBV14 and TRBJ1-6; the D is unclear. Germline CDR1 and CDR2: SGHDN and FVKESK. V was shortened by 4 bases and J by 9 bases, with 7 bases between the two germline ends. This CDR3 comprises 12 residues. The CDR3, as DNA: TGTGCCAGCAGCCGTCCTGGTTCACCCCTCCACTTT. Translation: CASSRPGSPLHF.

The chain carries TRBV7-2 and TRBJ1-2; unclear D gene. V dropped 5 bases and J dropped 4 bases, with 14 bases sitting between them. The CDR3 sequence is 14 residues long. The V gene's germline CDR1 is SGHTA and CDR2 FQGNSA. Here the CDR3 DNA reads TGTGCCAGCAGCCCTGGGAGGGTCCCCTATGGCTACACCTTC. Translated: CASSPGRVPYGYTF.

This clone came up once. The genes are TRBV5-1 and TRBJ2-1; D not resolved. The germline CDR1 and CDR2 sequences are SGHRS and YFSETQ. CDR3 size: 14 residues. V was shortened by 1 base and J by 2 bases, with 7 bases between the two germline ends. CDR3 in DNA: TGCGCCAGCAGCTTGTCTGGCGCCTACAATGAGCAGTTCTTC. This codes for CASSLSGAYNEQFF.

The rearrangement joins TRBV28 to TRBJ2-5; TRBD1 aligns across 7 bases. The CDR3 has 16 amino acids. CDR1 is MDHEN and CDR2 is SYDVKM in the germline V gene. The V segment lost 0 bases and the J segment 4 bases; nucleotides outside the gene matches: 8. CDR3 protein: CASSLWTGSVRETQYF. CDR3 nucleotide sequence: TGTGCCAGCAGTTTATGGACAGGGAGTGTTAGAGAGACCCAGTACTTC.

As DNA, the CDR3 is TGTGCCAGCAGAACACGCCCTGGGGGAGGGAACACTGAAGCTTTCTTT. Protein product: CASRTRPGGGNTEAFF. The chain combines TRBV6-6 with TRBJ1-1; D may be TRBD1 (5 bases). Germline V gene data show CDR1 as MNHNY and CDR2 as SVGAGI (reference sequence). The CDR3 is 16 residues long. Trimming removed 6 bases from V and 1 base from J, with 18 bases in between.

The rearrangement uses TRBV19 and TRBJ1-5, with D possibly matching TRBD1 (5 bases). The CDR3 extends over 13 amino acids. V was cut by 9 bases and J by 3 bases, with 12 bases left in between. Germline CDR1 LNHDA, CDR2 SQIVND (reference sequence). CDR3 region: CASRDVINQPQHF. The CDR3 DNA sequence: TGTGCCAGCCGGGACGTTATCAATCAGCCCCAGCATTTT.

The rearrangement joins TRBV6-1 to TRBJ1-3; no clear D gene. The CDR3 length is 14 residues. From germline, CDR1 is MNHNS and CDR2 SASEGT. The V end was cut by 3 bases, the J end by 0 bases, with 6 bases between. The CDR3 spells CASSEIPSGNTIYF. The CDR3 nucleotides are TGTGCCAGCAGTGAGATTCCCTCTGGAAACACCATATATTTT.

The chain recombines TRBV7-9 with TRBJ1-5, with TRBD1 identical over 8 bases. Germline CDR1 SEHNR, CDR2 FQNEAQ (reference sequence). The junction had 11 bases not matched to a gene; V was cut back by 5 bases and J by 5 bases. This CDR3 is 16 amino acids long. CDR3 coding DNA: TGTGCCAGCAGCCCAGGACAGGGTGATTTCGATCAGCCCCAGCATTTT. Translating it yields CASSPGQGDFDQPQHF.

V usage is TRBV9 and J usage is TRBJ2-2; 14 bases align to TRBD2. CDR3 length: 17 amino acids. The ends lost 3 bases at V and 7 bases at J; junction bases unmatched: 8. Germline assignment: CDR1 SGDLS and CDR2 YYNGEE. CDR3 residues: CASSEPGLAGVGGELFF. DNA for the CDR3: TGTGCCAGCAGCGAGCCGGGACTAGCGGGAGTGGGCGGGGAGCTGTTTTTT. Complete variable domain (other parts from reference TRBV9 and TRBJ2-2): DSGVTQTPKHLITATGQRVTLRCSPRSGDLSVYWYQQSLDQGLQFLIQYYNGEERAKGNILERFSAQQFPDLHSELNLSSLELGDSALYFCASSEPGLAGVGGELFFGEGSRLTVL.

The rearrangement uses TRBV28 and TRBJ2-7, with D possibly matching TRBD2 (6 bases). This CDR3 is built from 13 residues. CDR1 MDHEN and CDR2 SYDVKM come from the germline V gene. Trimming removed 6 bases at V and 4 bases at J, with 13 bases between. CDR3 protein: CASRPGLGYEQYF. The CDR3, as DNA: TGTGCCAGCAGGCCGGGACTGGGATACGAGCAGTACTTC. Looking up the rest from reference TRBV28 and TRBJ2-7 gives the full variable domain: DVKVTQSSRYLVKRTGEKVFLECVQDMDHENMFWYRQDPGLGLRLIYFSYDVKMKEKGDIPEGYSVSREKKERFSLILESASTNQTSMYLCASRPGLGYEQYFGPGTRLTVT.

This chain joins TRBV5-8 and TRBJ2-3; D possibly corresponds to TRBD2 (6 bases). Germline CDR1 and CDR2: SGHTS and YDEGEE. Deletions cut 2 bases from V and 2 bases from J, with 15 bases between. The CDR3 totals 16 residues. The CDR3: CASSFSGRSPTDTQYF. For the CDR3, the DNA is TGTGCCAGCAGCTTTTCAGGGAGGTCTCCCACAGATACGCAGTATTTT.